The 27 T cell receptor beta chains below come from one sample, sequenced in a study of blood T cell repertoires in COVID-19. TCRdb's table, derived via immunoSEQ multiplex PCR, lists solely in-frame clones and lacks some. The sample lists some 170,000 clones, approximately 78% occurring once. The specimen sequenced was PBMCs or T cells enriched from blood (not recorded which). These receptor sequences come from a woman aged 50 to 60 who had recovered from COVID-19.

The CDR3 spells CASSYTSDSYEQYF. For the CDR3, the DNA is TGTGCCAGCAGTTACACTAGCGATAGCTACGAGCAGTACTTC. The rearrangement joins TRBV6-6 to TRBJ2-7, with 7 bases lining up with TRBD2. The length of the CDR3 is 14 residues. The junction had 4 bases not matched to a gene; V was cut back by 2 bases and J by 3 bases. The germline gives CDR1 MNHNY, CDR2 SVGAGI (reference sequence).

The chain uses TRBV11-2 and TRBJ2-1; weak D call: TRBD2 (5 bases). The length of the CDR3 is 15 residues. Trimming took off 5 bases at V and 7 bases at J, with 18 bases between the two ends. Per the germline V gene, CDR1 is SGHAT and CDR2 is FQNNGV. CDR3 sequence: CASSLGLLEWNEQFF. CDR3 coding DNA: TGTGCCAGCAGCCTTGGACTCCTCGAGTGGAATGAGCAGTTCTTC.

The chain couples TRBV9 to TRBJ2-3; 13 bases are shared with TRBD2. Germline V gene lookup returns CDR1 SGDLS and CDR2 YYNGEE. The CDR3 has 17 residues. The V segment lost 2 bases and the J segment 4 bases; nucleotides outside the gene matches: 7. CDR3 DNA sequence: TGTGCCAGCAGCGTTGGACTAGCGGGAGTGGTTGCAGATACGCAGTATTTT. Translated: CASSVGLAGVVADTQYF.

The table lists this clone with a count of one. This chain joins TRBV7-3 and TRBJ2-5; 11 nucleotides line up with TRBD2. V trimming: 3 bases; J trimming: 4 bases; junction bases outside the gene matches: 7. Germline loops: CDR1 SGHTA, CDR2 FQGTGA. The CDR3 is 16 amino acids. The CDR3 nucleotides are TGTGCCAGCAGCTTGAGTGGGCTAGCGGGAGGAGAGACCCAGTACTTC. It is translated as CASSLSGLAGGETQYF.

The V gene is TRBV12-3 or TRBV12-4, the J gene TRBJ1-1; D unresolved. V dropped 2 bases and J dropped 10 bases, with 14 bases sitting between them. The CDR3 sequence is 13 residues long. The CDR3 region has the DNA TGTGCCAGCAGTTTATCCCCGGCCCCAGGAGCTTTCTTT. Its protein product is CASSLSPAPGAFF.

This rearrangement joins TRBV29-1 to TRBJ2-5; 9 bases match TRBD1. Trimming cost V 6 bases and J 4 bases; bases outside gene matches: 6. CDR3 size: 13 residues. Germline values: CDR1 SQVTM, CDR2 ANQGSEA. CDR3 sequence (DNA): TGCAGCGTGGACTTGACAGGGGGAGAGACCCAGTACTTC. Translated: CSVDLTGGETQYF.

This chain uses TRBV4-1 with TRBJ2-7, with D maybe TRBD2 (5 bases). The V end lost 0 bases, the J end lost 0 bases, and 12 bases lay between the germline ends. The CDR3 extends over 16 amino acids. Germline loops: CDR1 MGHRA, CDR2 YSYEKL. The CDR3 DNA sequence: TGCGCCAGCAGCCAAGATAGGGAGCGGACCTCCTACGAGCAGTACTTC. It is translated as CASSQDRERTSYEQYF.

The chain employs TRBV28 and TRBJ2-7; possibly TRBD2 for D (6 bases). This CDR3 has 14 amino acids. Germline V lookup: CDR1 MDHEN, CDR2 SYDVKM. Trimming took off 7 bases at V and 3 bases at J, with 16 bases between the two ends. The CDR3 loop reads CASTLGGGFYEQYF. The CDR3 DNA is TGTGCCAGCACCCTAGGTGGGGGGTTCTACGAGCAGTACTTC.

The chain recombines TRBV28 with TRBJ2-7; D is perhaps TRBD2 (6 bases). The ends were cut back, 5 bases at V and 7 bases at J, with 21 bases in the middle. The germline CDR1 and CDR2 sequences are MDHEN and SYDVKM. The CDR3 sequence is 15 residues long. The CDR3 DNA follows: TGTGCCAGCAGTCCTCTCGGACTATTTGGTGGAGAGCAGTACTTC. Translation gives CASSPLGLFGGEQYF.

The chain employs TRBV6-2 or TRBV6-3 and TRBJ2-1; D is perhaps TRBD2 (6 bases). Germline loops: CDR1 MNHEY, CDR2 SVGEGT. V lost 4 bases and J lost 7, with 11 bases in between. The length of the CDR3 is 13 residues. The CDR3 is CASSLLAANEQFF. CDR3 bases: TGTGCCAGCAGTTTACTAGCCGCAAATGAGCAGTTCTTC.

The V and J genes are TRBV7-8 and TRBJ2-7; the D is unclear. Between the trimmed V and J ends, which lost 5 bases and 3 bases, there was a span of 5 bases. Germline V gene lookup returns CDR1 SGHVS and CDR2 FQNEAQ. The CDR3 extends over 11 amino acids. CDR3 nucleotides: TGTGCCAGCAGCCCCAACTACGAGCAGTACTTC. Protein product: CASSPNYEQYF.

This chain's CDR3 is CASIVDGGSGYGYTF. The CDR3 bases are TGTGCCAGCATCGTTGATGGGGGGTCGGGCTATGGCTACACCTTC. The chain carries TRBV7-9 and TRBJ1-2; the D gene is possibly TRBD1 (5 bases). Germline values: CDR1 SEHNR, CDR2 FQNEAQ (reference sequence). V dropped 7 bases and J dropped 4 bases, with 19 bases sitting between them. This CDR3 has 15 amino acids.

V gene TRBV5-1 combines with J gene TRBJ1-2; no clear D gene. From germline, CDR1 is SGHRS and CDR2 YFSETQ. V dropped 0 bases and J dropped 2 bases, with 14 bases sitting between them. The CDR3 is 16 residues long. The CDR3 loop reads CASSLGSPVRNYGYTF. The CDR3 DNA reads TGCGCCAGCAGCTTGGGTTCCCCCGTACGGAACTATGGCTACACCTTC.

The rearrangement links TRBV6-5 to TRBJ2-2; TRBD1 might be the D (6 bases). Germline V CDR1 and CDR2: MNHEY, SVGAGI. Trimming pared 7 bases from V and 0 bases from J, leaving 12 bases between. The CDR3 covers 15 residues. CDR3 sequence reads: CASTFGTTNTGELFF. CDR3 DNA sequence: TGTGCCAGCACATTCGGGACAACGAACACCGGGGAGCTGTTTTTT.

This chain uses TRBV27 with TRBJ2-3; a possible D gene is TRBD2 (6 bases). Germline V gives CDR1 MNHEY, CDR2 SMNVEV (reference sequence). This CDR3 region has 14 residues. V shed 7 bases and J shed 1 base, with 12 bases lying between them. DNA for the CDR3: TGTGCCAGCACAGCAACGGGAGGCACAGATACGCAGTATTTT. Translation: CASTATGGTDTQYF.

V gene TRBV4-1 combines with J gene TRBJ1-5, with 8 bases that match TRBD1. The CDR3 extends over 16 amino acids. Germline values: CDR1 MGHRA, CDR2 YSYEKL. The trim removed 0 bases at V and 3 bases at J, leaving 4 bases unmatched. The CDR3 region has the DNA TGCGCCAGCAGCCAAGATGACAGGGGAGCCAATCAGCCCCAGCATTTT. Translation: CASSQDDRGANQPQHF.

This clone was counted a few times. The V call is TRBV21-1, the J call TRBJ1-2; the table's D gene call, TRBD1, was not cross checked with the DNA. TRBV21-1 corresponds to a pseudogene. The CDR3 extends over 13 amino acids. This chain's CDR3 is CASSPDRYYGYTF. The CDR3 DNA reads TGTGCCAGCAGCCCCGACAGGTACTATGGCTACACCTTC.

This chain joins TRBV6-5 and TRBJ1-1; 7 nucleotides line up with TRBD1. V trimming: 7 bases; J trimming: 4 bases; junction bases outside the gene matches: 6. This CDR3 comprises 13 residues. Germline V CDR1 and CDR2: MNHEY, SVGAGI. Here the CDR3 DNA reads TGTGCCAGCACGAAGGGACAGATCACTGAAGCTTTCTTT. Translation gives CASTKGQITEAFF.

This clone occurred a few times. The chain carries TRBV6-5 and TRBJ2-7; the D is unclear. Germline V gene data show CDR1 as MNHEY and CDR2 as SVGAGI. The CDR3 has 11 amino acids. Between the trimmed V and J ends, which lost 5 bases and 1 base, there was a span of 3 bases. The CDR3 spells CASSRSYEQYF. The CDR3 DNA reads as TGTGCCAGCAGTCGTTCCTACGAGCAGTACTTC.

The chain combines TRBV11-2 with TRBJ2-5; TRBD2 matches 9 bases. Per germline, CDR1 SGHAT and CDR2 FQNNGV. The CDR3 length is 16 residues. The junction had 14 bases not matched to a gene; V was cut back by 5 bases and J by 7 bases. In nucleotides, the CDR3 is TGTGCCAGCAGCCCCGACCCGACTAGCGGAACGGGGACCCAGTACTTC. As protein: CASSPDPTSGTGTQYF.

The CDR3 reads CASSVTSGSFDEQFF. The DNA of the CDR3 is TGCGCCAGCAGCGTGACTAGCGGGAGTTTCGATGAGCAGTTCTTC. This chain joins TRBV5-1 and TRBJ2-1; the match to TRBD2 covers 12 bases. CDR1 is SGHRS and CDR2 is YFSETQ in the germline V gene. The CDR3 is 15 amino acids. J gave up 8 bases and V 4 bases, and 7 bases lay outside the gene matches.

The J gene is TRBJ2-1, the V gene TRBV9; 9 bases match TRBD2. With 0 bases clipped from V and 0 bases from J, the junction kept 10 bases outside the gene matches. Germline-derived CDR1 and CDR2 are SGDLS and YYNGEE. The length of the CDR3 is 19 residues. The CDR3 DNA is TGTGCCAGCAGCGTAGCTCCAAAAAATAGCGGGAGCTCCTACAATGAGCAGTTCTTC. Its protein product is CASSVAPKNSGSSYNEQFF.

The chain has TRBV7-2 and TRBJ2-1; 8 bases match TRBD2. This CDR3 has 14 amino acids. Germline CDR1 is SGHTA and CDR2 is FQGNSA. Trimming removed 7 bases from V and 7 bases from J; junction bases left unmatched: 9. The CDR3 DNA follows: TGTGCCAGCAAACTAGCGGCCTCGGGGAATGAGCAGTTCTTC. Protein: CASKLAASGNEQFF.

This clone was observed a few times. This sequence joins TRBV7-2 and TRBJ1-3, with D hard to call. The CDR3 is 17 amino acids. Trimming stripped 2 bases from V and 0 bases from J, with 14 bases between. Germline loops: CDR1 SGHTA, CDR2 FQGNSA. In DNA form, the CDR3 reads TGTGCCAGCAGCTTATTCGGAGGGATTAGCTCTGGAAACACCATATATTTT. It encodes CASSLFGGISSGNTIYF. Full variable domain (outside the CDR3, taken from reference TRBV7-2 and TRBJ1-3): GAGVSQSPSNKVTEKGKDVELRCDPISGHTALYWYRQSLGQGLEFLIYFQGNSAPDKSGLPSDRFSAERTGGSVSTLTIQRTQQEDSAVYLCASSLFGGISSGNTIYFGEGSWLTVV.

The genes are TRBV4-2 and TRBJ2-1, with 9 bases lining up with TRBD2. Trimming removed 1 base from V and 8 bases from J; junction bases left unmatched: 9. CDR3 size: 16 residues. CDR1 and CDR2 from the germline V gene are LGHNA and YNFKEQ. The CDR3 nucleotides read TGTGCCAGCAGCCAAGTAGCTAGCGGGACATTTCATGAGCAGTTCTTC. Amino acid sequence: CASSQVASGTFHEQFF.

The chain couples TRBV27 to TRBJ1-1; D gene uncertain. The CDR3 runs to 13 residues. The germline V gene has CDR1 MNHEY and CDR2 SMNVEV (reference sequence). V was shortened by 3 bases and J by 4 bases, with 9 bases between the two germline ends. DNA of the CDR3: TGTGCCAGCAGTTTTACCCGGGGCACTGAAGCTTTCTTT. Translation gives CASSFTRGTEAFF.

The chain employs TRBV19 and TRBJ2-3; 9 bases are shared with TRBD2. CDR3 length equals 19 residues. V trimming: 2 bases; J trimming: 6 bases; junction bases outside the gene matches: 18. Looked up from germline, CDR1 is LNHDA and CDR2 is SQIVND (reference sequence). CDR3 amino acids: CASSIKYRVGSGSLDTQYF. CDR3 sequence (DNA): TGTGCCAGTAGTATAAAATACCGGGTTGGTAGCGGGAGTCTTGATACGCAGTATTTT. The complete variable domain, with remaining parts taken from reference TRBV19 and TRBJ2-3, reads DGGITQSPKYLFRKEGQNVTLSCEQNLNHDAMYWYRQDPGQGLRLIYYSQIVNDFQKGDIAEGYSVSREKKESFPLTVTSAQKNPTAFYLCASSIKYRVGSGSLDTQYFGPGTRLTVL.